The 25 T cell receptor beta chains below all came from one sample that was sequenced in a study of blood T cells in healthy people across ages. With a J-beta primer mix and a sample-barcoded 5' primer, a second PCR ran about 7 to 12 cycles. TCRdb redid the calling of the 5' RACE reads with MiXCR, one entry per CDR3 protein. The data show some 710,000 distinct CDR3 sequences, around half seen once. Input material: blood. These receptors were obtained from a man older than 75 in good health.

V and J are TRBV6-5 and TRBJ1-5; D unclear. Deletions cut 6 bases from V and 3 bases from J, with 18 bases between. CDR3 length equals 16 residues. Germline V CDR1 and CDR2: MNHEY, SVGAGI. The DNA of the CDR3 is TGTGCCAGCAGCCCGGGGAGGACCGCGATCAATCAGCCCCAGCATTTT. Amino acid sequence: CASSPGRTAINQPQHF.

The chain recombines TRBV4-1 with TRBJ1-6; D gene ambiguous. Germline V gives CDR1 MGHRA, CDR2 YSYEKL. V lost 5 bases, J lost 10 bases, and 12 bases lay in between. This CDR3 comprises 13 residues. CDR3 region: CASSSHQRSPLHF. The CDR3, as DNA: TGCGCCAGCAGCTCTCATCAGCGCTCACCCCTCCACTTT.

The rearrangement links TRBV18 to TRBJ1-5, with D tentatively TRBD1 (5 bases). The CDR3 length is 15 residues. V shed 5 bases and J shed 1 base, with 12 bases lying between them. Germline V gives CDR1 KGHSH, CDR2 LQKENI. DNA for the CDR3: TGTGCCAGCTCAGAGGGACTCCAAAGCAATCAGCCCCAGCATTTT. This sequence encodes CASSEGLQSNQPQHF.

The rearrangement joins TRBV6-6 to TRBJ2-1; 7 bases are shared with TRBD2. The CDR3 runs to 17 residues. The V gene's germline CDR1 is MNHNY and CDR2 SVGAGI (reference sequence). After removal of 0 bases from V and 3 bases from J, the junction contained 8 bases not matched to a gene. CDR3 sequence: CASSYSPSGIGYNEQFF. CDR3 sequence (DNA): TGTGCCAGCAGTTACTCCCCTAGCGGTATAGGCTACAATGAGCAGTTCTTC.

The CDR3 bases are TGTGCCAGCAACCGCCGGACAGGGTATTCAGATACGCAGTATTTT. Translating gives CASNRRTGYSDTQYF. The V call is TRBV7-8, the J call TRBJ2-3; 8 bases are a match to TRBD1. CDR1 is SGHVS and CDR2 is FQNEAQ in the germline V gene. CDR3 length equals 15 residues. V gave up 7 bases and J gave up 4 bases; unmatched junction bases: 10.

This chain joins TRBV5-1 and TRBJ2-1; TRBD1 aligns across 9 bases. V gave up 0 bases and J gave up 8 bases; unmatched junction bases: 9. The CDR3 extends over 16 amino acids. From germline, CDR1 is SGHRS and CDR2 YFSETQ. CDR3 protein: CASSLGSGQGSDEQFF. Written as DNA, the CDR3 is TGCGCCAGCAGCTTGGGTTCGGGACAGGGTAGCGATGAGCAGTTCTTC.

This rearrangement joins TRBV10-2 to TRBJ2-7; possibly TRBD2 for D (7 bases). The CDR3 has 14 amino acids. CDR1 is WSHSY and CDR2 is SAAADI in the germline V gene. V gave up 7 bases and J gave up 7 bases, with 20 bases separating them. CDR3 sequence: CASNGGLWNNEQYF. The CDR3 DNA follows: TGCGCCAGCAACGGGGGGCTTTGGAACAATGAGCAGTACTTC.

The V and J genes are TRBV6-2 or TRBV6-3 and TRBJ2-5; 9 positions match TRBD2. Germline V gene sequence: CDR1 MNHEY, CDR2 SVGEGT. This CDR3 has 19 amino acids. V lost 6 bases and J lost 1; bases outside the gene matches: 18. CDR3 loop: CASSHSGLASLRAQETQYF. DNA of the CDR3: TGTGCCAGCAGCCACAGCGGACTAGCGTCTCTAAGGGCCCAAGAGACCCAGTACTTC.

This chain uses TRBV29-1 with TRBJ1-4, with 7 bases aligning to TRBD1. Per germline, CDR1 SQVTM and CDR2 ANQGSEA. The junction had 6 bases not matched to a gene; V was cut back by 4 bases and J by 7 bases. The CDR3 runs to 13 residues. The CDR3 region has the DNA TGCAGCGTTGCCGCGGCAGGGGGTGAAAAACTGTTTTTT. Its translation: CSVAAAGGEKLFF.

This clonotype has more than one count but fewer than ten. The CDR3 loop is CASSELAGISGANEQFF. The CDR3 bases are TGTGCCAGCAGCGAACTAGCGGGAATATCAGGAGCCAATGAGCAGTTCTTC. This chain links TRBV7-2 with TRBJ2-1, with 10 positions matching TRBD2. Germline trimming cut 5 bases from V and 6 bases from J; bases unmatched to any gene: 13. The length of the CDR3 is 17 residues. The germline gives CDR1 SGHTA, CDR2 FQGNSA.

The J gene is TRBJ2-6, the V gene TRBV20-1, with D unresolved. Germline CDR1 is DFQATT and CDR2 is SNEGSKA (reference sequence). The CDR3 covers 14 residues. The ends were cut back, 5 bases at V and 1 base at J, with 9 bases in the middle. The DNA for the CDR3 is TGCAGTGCTCCGCAGGATTCTGGGGCCAACGTCCTGACTTTC. Its translation: CSAPQDSGANVLTF.

There are many counts of this clonotype. The chain recombines TRBV4-3 with TRBJ2-7; the match to TRBD2 covers 7 bases. This CDR3 is built from 14 residues. CDR1 and CDR2 (germline): LGHNA, YSLEER. V shed 4 bases and J 2 bases; nucleotides not matched to a gene: 5. The CDR3 protein is CASSRDYSTYEQYF. DNA of the CDR3: TGCGCCAGCAGCCGGGACTACTCGACCTACGAGCAGTACTTC.

The chain couples TRBV20-1 to TRBJ2-1; TRBD2 matches 10 bases. The CDR3 is 15 amino acids. The V and J ends lost 3 bases and 4 bases, in that order; junction bases with no gene match: 6. CDR1 and CDR2 (germline): DFQATT, SNEGSKA (reference sequence). The CDR3 DNA reads TGCAGTGCTAGCATAGGACTAGCGGCTTACAATGAGCAGTTCTTC. Amino acid sequence: CSASIGLAAYNEQFF.

V usage is TRBV21-1 and J usage is TRBJ2-3; the D call of TRBD2 is as the table states it, not checked on the DNA. TRBV21-1 represents a pseudogene. The CDR3 spans 16 residues. The CDR3 loop is CASSKATSGGVDTQYF. The CDR3 coding sequence is TGTGCCAGCAGCAAAGCCACTAGCGGGGGCGTAGATACGCAGTATTTT.

The V gene is TRBV29-1, the J gene TRBJ2-7, with TRBD1 matching over 9 bases. The CDR3 has 13 residues. Trimming cost V 7 bases and J 3 bases; bases outside gene matches: 7. Per germline, CDR1 SQVTM and CDR2 ANQGSEA. CDR3: CSGGQGRNYEQYF. The CDR3 bases are TGCAGCGGAGGACAGGGGAGAAACTACGAGCAGTACTTC.

This clonotype was counted once. The V call is TRBV28, the J call TRBJ1-5; the D gene is possibly TRBD1 (5 bases). CDR1 and CDR2 (germline): MDHEN, SYDVKM. The V gene lost 6 bases and the J gene lost 4 bases, with 16 bases spanning the gap. CDR3 length: 15 amino acids. The CDR3 bases are TGTGCCAGCAGATCCGGGACCGGGTCTAATCAGCCCCAGCATTTT. Amino acid sequence: CASRSGTGSNQPQHF.

This clonotype has at least ten counts. The chain carries TRBV29-1 and TRBJ1-1; D is undetermined. This CDR3 comprises 11 residues. V lost 3 bases and J 7 bases, leaving 9 bases between the germline ends. CDR1 is SQVTM and CDR2 is ANQGSEA in the germline V gene. CDR3 residues: CSVDIRGEAFF. In DNA, the CDR3 is TGCAGCGTTGATATTAGAGGTGAAGCTTTCTTT.

J is TRBJ2-7 and V is TRBV4-1; 8 bases agree with TRBD1. The end of the DNA fits TRBJ2-5 better, so the J call may be wrong. CDR3 size: 16 residues. Germline values: CDR1 MGHRA, CDR2 YSYEKL. The CDR3 DNA is TGCGCCAGCAGCCAAGGTGGCGGACAGGGCGGAGAGACCCAGTACTTC. Translating it yields CASSQGGGQGGETQYF.

V is TRBV12-3 or TRBV12-4 and J is TRBJ2-7; the D gene is possibly TRBD2 (6 bases). Trimming shortened V by 3 bases and J by 4 bases, and 13 bases separated the two germline ends. The CDR3 has 14 amino acids. In DNA form, the CDR3 reads TGTGCCAGCAGTTTCCCGGATGGGAGGTACGAGCAGTACTTC. It encodes CASSFPDGRYEQYF.

This clonotype has at least ten counts. Germline and junction disagree at one end, which may indicate a read error. This rearrangement joins TRBV7-7 to TRBJ2-5, with 14 bases lining up with TRBD2. The germline V gene encodes CDR1 SSHAT and CDR2 FNYEAQ (reference sequence). The CDR3 spans 15 residues. The CDR3 protein is CASSTGLAGDETQYF. The DNA of the CDR3 is TGTGCTAGCAGCACGGGACTAGCGGGAGATGAGACCCAGTACTTC.

The chain couples TRBV6-2 or TRBV6-3 to TRBJ2-4; 8 bases align to TRBD2. The J call may be mistaken, given a closer DNA end match to TRBJ2-7. CDR1 is MNHEY and CDR2 is SVGEGT in the germline V gene. The CDR3 sequence is 18 residues long. CDR3 sequence: CASSYSGGRTSGAYEQYF. The CDR3 DNA reads as TGTGCCAGCAGTTACTCAGGGGGGAGAACTAGCGGCGCCTACGAGCAGTACTTC.

The chain uses TRBV27 and TRBJ2-3; 9 bases map to TRBD2. Germline V gene data show CDR1 as MNHEY and CDR2 as SMNVEV (reference sequence). The CDR3 is made up of 15 amino acids. J gave up 4 bases and V 7 bases, and 9 bases lay outside the gene matches. The CDR3 DNA reads TGTGCCAGCAATAAAGGACTAGCGAGGGCAGATACGCAGTATTTT. Translated, it gives CASNKGLARADTQYF.

This rearrangement joins TRBV9 to TRBJ2-1, with a possible D match to TRBD1 (5 bases). The germline CDR1 and CDR2 sequences are SGDLS and YYNGEE. V was cut by 4 bases and J by 5 bases, with 16 bases left in between. This CDR3 region has 15 residues. CDR3 amino acids: CASSPALDRHNEQFF. CDR3 bases: TGTGCCAGCAGCCCCGCCTTAGACAGACACAATGAGCAGTTCTTC.

This clonotype was picked up a small number of times. This rearrangement joins TRBV6-2 or TRBV6-3 to TRBJ2-3, with D perhaps TRBD2 (6 bases). This CDR3 contains 14 residues. Germline V CDR1 and CDR2: MNHEY, SVGEGT. V lost 4 bases and J lost 2, with 10 bases in between. CDR3 residues: CASSSGLFTDTQYF. The CDR3 region has the DNA TGTGCCAGCAGTTCGGGACTTTTCACAGATACGCAGTATTTT.

This clonotype was counted a few times. This chain links TRBV12-3 or TRBV12-4 with TRBJ2-7, with 9 bases matching TRBD1. J lost 3 bases, V lost 5 bases, and 8 bases had no gene match. The CDR3 contains 15 residues. The CDR3 DNA reads TGTGCCAGCAGTCCCCGGACAGGGGACTTCTACGAGCAGTACTTC. Protein product: CASSPRTGDFYEQYF.